The table lists the clone carrying this T cell receptor (beta chain) with a few counts. Its specificity is unknown. J gave up 4 bases and V 10 bases, and 9 bases lay outside the gene matches. This CDR3 contains 13 residues. These data belong to a study of T-cell memory formation after mild COVID-19. Overall study findings and caveats: Some responding clones appeared in pre-infection memory, suggesting cross-reactive memory joined. Day 15 to 85 contracting clones showed balanced CD4/CD8; later expanders leaned CD4+.

In TCRdb, the 5' RACE reads were re-called with MiXCR into one record per CDR3 protein. The sample shows some 120,000 distinct CDR3 sequences, more than 15% of them seen only once. The receptor's source is a man between 18 and 29 years old who had mild COVID-19 (a few samples of this study predate the infection). Cell type and time point are not known. The source material was PBMCs or a T cell subset sorted from them (not recorded which). The chain is built from TRBV12-3 or TRBV12-4 and TRBJ2-5, with 7 nucleotides matching TRBD1. This chain's CDR3 is CAIRQGWGETQYF. The CDR3 DNA is TGTGCCATCCGACAGGGATGGGGAGAGACCCAGTACTTC.